A single sample is the source of the 27 T cell receptor beta chains below, sequenced in a study of human T cells and chemical hapten exposure. TCRdb reprocessed the RACE reads with MiXCR, giving one entry per CDR3 protein. The sample has roughly 70,000 distinct CDR3 sequences, approximately 35% seen once. Time point indicated: patch test 1, 2 weeks after DPC sensitization. Treatment of the sample: therapeutic diphenylcyclopropenone sensitization with weekly scalp DPC. This specimen consisted of whole blood, obtained in connection with sensitization to the hapten diphenylcyclopropenone (DPC). The receptors originated from a man aged 40-49 years with alopecia areata. Some clones in this sample may be carry-over from other donors' samples.

This clonotype has just a few counts. The CDR3 protein is CASSLVVQETQYF. CDR3 bases: TGTGCCAGCAGTTTAGTGGTCCAAGAGACCCAGTACTTC. The chain links TRBV12-3 or TRBV12-4 to TRBJ2-5; no definite D call. The CDR3 is 13 amino acids. Deletions cut 1 base from V and 1 base from J, with 4 bases between.

There are a few counts of this clonotype. This chain links TRBV18 with TRBJ2-3, with 12 bases fitting TRBD2. Germline trimming cut 2 bases from V and 0 bases from J; bases unmatched to any gene: 3. The CDR3 length is 17 residues. Germline loops: CDR1 KGHSH, CDR2 LQKENI. In DNA, the CDR3 is TGTGCCAGCTCACCATGGACTAGCGGGGCTAGCACAGATACGCAGTATTTT. It specifies CASSPWTSGASTDTQYF.

This clonotype was observed a handful of times. The V call is TRBV10-2, the J call TRBJ1-2; TRBD1 matches 7 bases. Germline V lookup: CDR1 WSHSY, CDR2 SAAADI. Trimming at V came to 3 bases and at J to 4 bases, leaving 8 bases not matched to a gene. The CDR3 runs to 15 residues. In nucleotides, the CDR3 is TGCGCCAGCAGTGAATATGAGGGGGCAAGCTATGGCTACACCTTC. This translates into CASSEYEGASYGYTF.

The V gene is TRBV28, the J gene TRBJ2-1; tentatively, D is TRBD2 (5 bases). The germline gives CDR1 MDHEN, CDR2 SYDVKM. Trimming shortened V by 5 bases and J by 15 bases, and 17 bases separated the two germline ends. The CDR3 is made up of 12 amino acids. The CDR3: CASSPSAGVWFF. DNA of the CDR3: TGTGCCAGCAGTCCCTCCGCCGGGGTTTGGTTCTTC.

The J gene is TRBJ2-5, the V gene TRBV20-1; 15 bases are a match to TRBD2. V shed 2 bases, J shed 5 bases, and the junction held 3 bases outside the gene matches. The CDR3 is made up of 15 amino acids. CDR1 and CDR2 from the germline V gene are DFQATT and SNEGSKA (reference sequence). The CDR3 spells CSARRTSGGGETQYF. CDR3 sequence (DNA): TGCAGTGCTAGAAGGACTAGCGGGGGGGGGGAGACCCAGTACTTC.

A few counts support this clonotype. The rearrangement links TRBV30 to TRBJ2-1; no clear D gene. The CDR3 consists of 12 residues. With 1 base removed from V and 12 bases from J, the gap between germline ends came to 13 bases. CDR1 GTSNPN and CDR2 SVGIG come from the germline V gene (reference sequence). In DNA, the CDR3 is TGTGCCTGGAGTGGCCCCGCAATGGGGCAGTTCTTC. Translation: CAWSGPAMGQFF. Filled out from reference TRBV30 and TRBJ2-1, the complete variable domain reads SQTIHQWPATLVQPVGSPLSLECTVEGTSNPNLYWYRQAAGRGLQLLFYSVGIGQISSEVPQNLSASRPQDRQFILSSKKLLLSDSGFYLCAWSGPAMGQFFGPGTRLTVL.

This clonotype was found a few times. The V and J genes are TRBV12-3 or TRBV12-4 and TRBJ2-3, with TRBD1 as a possible D gene (5 bases). The CDR3 is made up of 14 amino acids. The germline V and J ends were trimmed by 7 bases and 6 bases, with 17 bases remaining between them. In DNA, the CDR3 is TGTGCCAGCACCCTAGGGATAGGGGCGGATACGCAGTATTTT. Protein: CASTLGIGADTQYF.

This chain connects TRBV20-1 to TRBJ1-5; D remains ambiguous. This CDR3 comprises 15 residues. Per the germline V gene, CDR1 is DFQATT and CDR2 is SNEGSKA (reference sequence). The ends were cut back, 5 bases at V and 0 bases at J, with 14 bases in the middle. CDR3 DNA: TGCAGTGCTGCCCGTCCCCCTTCTAGCAATCAGCCCCAGCATTTT. This sequence encodes CSAARPPSSNQPQHF.

This clonotype was picked up a small number of times. The CDR3 sequence: CASSRDRAGANVLTF. As DNA, the CDR3 is TGTGCCAGCAGCCGGGACAGGGCGGGGGCCAACGTCCTGACTTTC. V usage is TRBV3-1 and J usage is TRBJ2-6; 9 nucleotides agree with TRBD1. Germline CDR1 is LGHDT and CDR2 is YNNKEL (reference sequence). The CDR3 loop spans 15 amino acids. The ends lost 4 bases at V and 4 bases at J; junction bases unmatched: 2.

This clonotype was seen only a few times. The chain has TRBV6-6 and TRBJ2-7, with 12 bases aligning to TRBD2. The CDR3 runs 15 residues. In germline, CDR1 is MNHNY, CDR2 SVGAGI (reference sequence). J gave up 7 bases and V 4 bases, and 8 bases lay outside the gene matches. DNA of the CDR3: TGTGCCAGCAGTTCCAGGACTAGCGGGAATCTGGAGCAGTACTTC. It translates to CASSSRTSGNLEQYF.

V and J are TRBV12-3 or TRBV12-4 and TRBJ1-2; 7 bases are a match to TRBD1. CDR3 length equals 14 residues. The ends lost 5 bases at V and 4 bases at J; junction bases unmatched: 7. CDR3 in amino acids: CASSAWDSSYGYTF. The CDR3 region has the DNA TGTGCCAGCAGTGCCTGGGACAGCTCCTATGGCTACACCTTC.

The chain uses TRBV25-1 and TRBJ2-7, with 7 bases matching TRBD1. Germline lookup yields CDR1 MGHDK and CDR2 SYGVNS. V shed 3 bases and J 4 bases; nucleotides not matched to a gene: 6. The CDR3 extends over 14 amino acids. CDR3 coding DNA: TGTGCCAGCAGTGAGACAGGGAGCAGGTACGAGCAGTACTTC. Translation: CASSETGSRYEQYF.

This chain uses TRBV10-2 with TRBJ2-7, with D uncertain. This CDR3 comprises 12 residues. The germline CDR1 and CDR2 sequences are WSHSY and SAAADI. V was shortened by 2 bases and J by 6 bases, with 8 bases between the two germline ends. The CDR3 DNA sequence: TGCGCCAGCAGTGAGAGCGTCGGCGAGCAGTACTTC. Its translation: CASSESVGEQYF.

This sequence joins TRBV7-9 and TRBJ2-7; either TRBD1 or TRBD2 may fit D (7 bases each). The CDR3 is 14 residues long. Germline V gene sequence: CDR1 SEHNR, CDR2 FQNEAQ (reference sequence). The V end lost 4 bases, the J end lost 3 bases, and 13 bases lay between the germline ends. The CDR3 DNA follows: TGTGCCAGCAGCTGGGGGGGACAGAGCTACGAGCAGTACTTC. Amino acid sequence: CASSWGGQSYEQYF.

This rearrangement joins TRBV3-1 to TRBJ1-5, with a tentative D call TRBD1 (6 bases). The CDR3 contains 15 residues. V was pared by 1 base and J by 5 bases, with 12 bases between. Germline CDR1 is LGHDT and CDR2 is YNNKEL (reference sequence). This chain's CDR3 is CASSQGAGVHQPQHF. DNA for the CDR3: TGTGCCAGCAGCCAAGGGGCAGGGGTTCATCAGCCCCAGCATTTT. Full variable domain (remainder filled in from reference TRBV3-1 and TRBJ1-5): DTAVSQTPKYLVTQMGNDKSIKCEQNLGHDTMYWYKQDSKKFLKIMFSYNNKELIINETVPNRFSPKSPDKAHLNLHINSLELGDSAVYFCASSQGAGVHQPQHFGDGTRLSIL.

The chain joins TRBV20-1 to TRBJ2-3, with 7 nucleotides matching TRBD1. Trimming cost V 5 bases and J 1 base; bases outside gene matches: 12. The CDR3 totals 16 residues. Germline lookup yields CDR1 DFQATT and CDR2 SNEGSKA (reference sequence). The CDR3 nucleotides are TGCAGTGCTCCCCCAACCCGACAGGGCCGCACAGATACGCAGTATTTT. Translated: CSAPPTRQGRTDTQYF.

The sample holds a few counts of this clonotype. The rearrangement links TRBV28 to TRBJ2-5; weak D call: TRBD2 (6 bases). Germline values: CDR1 MDHEN, CDR2 SYDVKM. V was pared by 5 bases and J by 5 bases, with 18 bases between. The CDR3 is 15 amino acids. CDR3 in DNA: TGTGCCAGCAGTGAGGGACTCTCGAGGGTGGAGACCCAGTACTTC. This sequence encodes CASSEGLSRVETQYF.

This clonotype was recorded a few times. V usage is TRBV20-1 and J usage is TRBJ2-3; a possible D gene is TRBD1 (6 bases). CDR3 length: 14 amino acids. Per germline, CDR1 DFQATT and CDR2 SNEGSKA (reference sequence). Deletions cut 5 bases from V and 5 bases from J, with 17 bases between. CDR3 DNA sequence: TGCAGTGCTCCAATGGATGGGGGCTTAGATACGCAGTATTTT. Translation gives CSAPMDGGLDTQYF.

J is TRBJ2-5 and V is TRBV6-5; possibly TRBD1 for D (6 bases). Trimming cost V 0 bases and J 1 base, with 15 bases left between them. There are 17 residues in the CDR3. Per the germline V gene, CDR1 is MNHEY and CDR2 is SVGAGI. In DNA form, the CDR3 reads TGTGCCAGCAGTTACTCGATTTTCGGCAGGGGCCAAGAGACCCAGTACTTC. This sequence encodes CASSYSIFGRGQETQYF.

The rearrangement links TRBV30 to TRBJ1-1; D gene ambiguous. The CDR3 loop spans 14 amino acids. Trimming left V 0 bases short and J 5 bases short, with 13 bases between. The germline V gene encodes CDR1 GTSNPN and CDR2 SVGIG (reference sequence). The CDR3 DNA sequence: TGTGCCTGGAGTGTGATGGTCAGTACTACTGAAGCTTTCTTT. Translated: CAWSVMVSTTEAFF.

V is TRBV5-6 and J is TRBJ1-5; no firm D call. Trimming stripped 2 bases from V and 0 bases from J, with 9 bases between. Germline assignment: CDR1 SGHDT and CDR2 YYEEEE. The CDR3 length is 15 residues. The CDR3 coding sequence is TGTGCCAGCAGCTTTAGGAGTTATAGCAATCAGCCCCAGCATTTT. This sequence encodes CASSFRSYSNQPQHF.

This clonotype has a handful of counts. The J gene is TRBJ2-7, the V gene TRBV27; D is perhaps TRBD1 (5 bases). Germline assignment: CDR1 MNHEY and CDR2 SMNVEV (reference sequence). The CDR3 spans 15 residues. The germline V and J ends were trimmed by 5 bases and 6 bases, with 20 bases remaining between them. The CDR3 region has the DNA TGTGCCAGCAGTCCCACATACTGGGGCTTCGGCGAGCAGTACTTC. This codes for CASSPTYWGFGEQYF.

The genes are TRBV20-1 and TRBJ2-4; D might be TRBD1 (5 bases). V dropped 0 bases and J dropped 5 bases, with 14 bases sitting between them. Germline assignment: CDR1 DFQATT and CDR2 SNEGSKA (reference sequence). CDR3 size: 15 residues. In DNA form, the CDR3 reads TGCAGTGCTAGAGATTTGTCAGGGTGGGAAAACATTCAGTACTTC. As protein: CSARDLSGWENIQYF.

This clonotype was counted only a few times. V gene TRBV6-2 or TRBV6-3 combines with J gene TRBJ2-5, with 9 bases aligning to TRBD1. This CDR3 is built from 15 residues. Losses at the gene ends were 5 bases for V and 2 bases for J; bases not matched to a gene: 6. Germline values: CDR1 MNHEY, CDR2 SVGEGT. CDR3 sequence (DNA): TGTGCCAGCAGTGGGTCCGGGACAGGGCAAGAGACCCAGTACTTC. Translating gives CASSGSGTGQETQYF.

This clonotype came up once. The chain joins TRBV12-3 or TRBV12-4 to TRBJ1-1; tentatively, D is TRBD1 (5 bases). The CDR3 has 13 residues. The V and J ends lost 1 base and 4 bases respectively, with 7 bases between them. In nucleotides, the CDR3 is TGTGCCAGCAGTTTAGAGCAGGGCACTGAAGCTTTCTTT. Residues: CASSLEQGTEAFF.

This chain connects TRBV9 to TRBJ2-3; D is unresolved. The germline gives CDR1 SGDLS, CDR2 YYNGEE. The V gene lost 4 bases and the J gene lost 0 bases, with 18 bases spanning the gap. The CDR3 spans 17 residues. The CDR3 loop reads CASSPTTGRQSTDTQYF. CDR3 coding DNA: TGTGCCAGCAGCCCTACTACTGGGCGCCAGAGCACAGATACGCAGTATTTT.

This rearrangement joins TRBV18 to TRBJ2-7, with unresolved D. Germline V gene lookup returns CDR1 KGHSH and CDR2 LQKENI. V lost 6 bases to trimming and J lost 4 bases, with 10 bases between them. This CDR3 is 12 amino acids long. The DNA for the CDR3 is TGTGCCAGCTCGCCTACGGAATACGAGCAGTACTTC. It encodes CASSPTEYEQYF. Full variable domain (remainder filled in from reference TRBV18 and TRBJ2-7): NAGVMQNPRHLVRRRGQEARLRCSPMKGHSHVYWYRQLPEEGLKFMVYLQKENIIDESGMPKERFSAEFPKEGPSILRIQQVVRGDSAAYFCASSPTEYEQYFGPGTRLTVT.